Listed below are T cell receptor beta chains from one sample, sequenced in a study of T cell responses to AZD1222 COVID-19 vaccine. The protocol was immunoSEQ multiplex PCR, while the TCRdb copy is restricted to in-frame clones and leaves out a portion. This sample yields roughly 99,000 clones, of which around nine tenths are seen a single time; around 4.7% belongs to the top ten. This specimen was peripheral blood, taken 28 days after the second AZD1222 dose. The receptors here all came from an adult who received the AZD1222 COVID-19 vaccine. Both conserved end residues are part of each CDR3. The D gene is left open where the match is weak. Clone size is not always given. Where it is, it says once, few, many or a class for expanded clones.

D | J | size | V | DNA | CDR3
NA | TRBJ2-1 | NA | TRBV11-2 | TGTGCCAGCAGCTTCCACAGGGATGAGCAGTTCTTC | CASSFHRDEQFF
NA | TRBJ1-6 | NA | TRBV19 | TGTGCCAGTAGTATAGTCGCGGCCGGGGGCTCACCCCTCCACTTT | CASSIVAAGGSPLHF
NA | TRBJ1-2 | NA | TRBV6-1 | TGTGCCAGCAGTGATGCCGCGCAGAGCCTGAATGGCTACACCTTC | CASSDAAQSLNGYTF
NA | TRBJ2-5 | NA | TRBV7-9 | TGTGCCAGCAGCCAGGAGGGACTTCCAGGGGAGACCCAGTACTTC | CASSQEGLPGETQYF
NA | TRBJ2-7 | NA | TRBV12-3/TRBV12-4 | TGTGCCAGCGGTACCTACGAGCAGTACTTC | CASGTYEQYF
NA | TRBJ1-1 | NA | TRBV12-3/TRBV12-4 | TGTGCCAGCAGCCTGCCGGTGTCTGAAGCTTTCTTT | CASSLPVSEAFF
TRBD2 | TRBJ2-5 | NA | TRBV7-3 | TGTGCCAGCAGCTTAACGTCGGGCGGGGGAGAGACCCAGTACTTC | CASSLTSGGGETQYF
TRBD1 | TRBJ2-1 | NA | TRBV6-5 | TGTGCCAGCAGCCCGGGACAGGGCTTCTACAATGAGCAGTTCTTC | CASSPGQGFYNEQFF
TRBD1 | TRBJ1-4 | once | TRBV18 | TGTGCCAGCTCACCGCTGGACAGGGTCCAAAATGAAAAACTGTTTTTT | CASSPLDRVQNEKLFF
TRBD1 | TRBJ1-5 | NA | TRBV6-2/TRBV6-3 | TGTGCCAGCAGTCGACCCGGGACAGGAGCCAATCAGCCCCAGCATTTT | CASSRPGTGANQPQHF
NA | TRBJ1-2 | NA | TRBV6-2/TRBV6-3 | TGTGCCAGCAGTTACAGGCGAGGAATTAACTATGGCTACACCTTC | CASSYRRGINYGYTF
TRBD1 | TRBJ1-1 | NA | TRBV6-5 | TGTGCCAGCACCCGACAGGGTAACACTGAAGCTTTCTTT | CASTRQGNTEAFF
NA | TRBJ1-2 | NA | TRBV19 | TGTGCCAGTACCCCAGCACCAGAAATCTATGGCTACACCTTC | CASTPAPEIYGYTF
NA | TRBJ2-1 | NA | TRBV19 | TGTGCCAGTAGTTTTGGACCTCCAGTTGAGCAGTTCTTC | CASSFGPPVEQFF
TRBD2 | TRBJ2-3 | NA | TRBV7-2 | TGTGCCAGCAGCTTAGTGGCTAGCGGGGGGACAGATACGCAGTATTTT | CASSLVASGGTDTQYF
TRBD1 | TRBJ1-6 | NA | TRBV6-5 | TGTGCCAGCAGTTATTCCGGGACAGGGGGCCAATCACCCCTCCACTTT | CASSYSGTGGQSPLHF
NA | TRBJ2-1 | NA | TRBV6-4 | TGTGCCAGCAGTGAAGATTGGGGGAGCAATGAGCAGTTCTTC | CASSEDWGSNEQFF
NA | TRBJ2-5 | NA | TRBV5-1 | TGCGCCAGCAGCTTGGACGGCAGTGCTTGGTACTTC | CASSLDGSAWYF
NA | TRBJ2-7 | NA | TRBV25-1 | TGTGCCAGCAGTGAAGGGGGCGACTACTCCTACGAGCAGTACTTC | CASSEGGDYSYEQYF
NA | TRBJ1-5 | NA | TRBV27 | TGTGCCAGCAGTTTAGGGGGCAGGTTAGGACCCCAGCATTTT | CASSLGGRLGPQHF
NA | TRBJ2-4 | NA | TRBV5-4 | TGTGCCAGCAGCTTGGCCCAGACAGGTTATATTCAGTACTTC | CASSLAQTGYIQYF
NA | TRBJ2-7 | NA | TRBV4-1 | TGCGCCAGCAGCCTCCGTAGTAGCTCCTACGAGCAGTACTTC | CASSLRSSSYEQYF
NA | TRBJ2-3 | once | TRBV5-4 | TGTGCCAGCAGCTTGGCGGTGTCGTGGGCAGATACGCAGTATTTT | CASSLAVSWADTQYF
TRBD1 | TRBJ2-7 | NA | TRBV5-1 | TGCGCCAGCAGCGCTGGACAGGGGGCCTCCTACGAGCAGTACTTC | CASSAGQGASYEQYF
NA | TRBJ2-7 | NA | TRBV7-2 | TGTGCCAGCAGCATAGCTCAGGGGTACGAGCAGTACTTC | CASSIAQGYEQYF
NA | TRBJ1-4 | once | TRBV15 | TGTGCCACCAGCAGTTACGGGGGGATTAGTGAAAAACTGTTTTTT | CATSSYGGISEKLFF
NA | TRBJ1-3 | NA | TRBV2 | TGTGCCAGCGGATCGGGCAGCTCTGGAAACACCATATATTTT | CASGSGSSGNTIYF
NA | TRBJ2-7 | NA | TRBV21-1 | TGTGCCAGCAGCGTCCCCGGGAGGGAGCAGTACTTC | CASSVPGREQYF
TRBD1 | TRBJ1-2 | NA | TRBV19 | TGTGCCAGCTCCCACAGGGGAAACTATGGCTACACCTTC | CASSHRGNYGYTF
NA | TRBJ2-7 | NA | TRBV6-5 | TGTGCCAGCAGTTACCCTACGCTCGACACCACCTACGAGCAGTACTTC | CASSYPTLDTTYEQYF
TRBD1 | TRBJ2-7 | NA | TRBV5-4 | TGTGCCAGCAGCCCGGGACAGTTAGTCTCCTACGAGCAGTACTTC | CASSPGQLVSYEQYF
NA | TRBJ2-3 | NA | TRBV12-3/TRBV12-4 | TGTGCCAGCACCGGACAAGGCACAGATACGCAGTATTTT | CASTGQGTDTQYF
NA | TRBJ2-1 | NA | TRBV14 | TGTGCCAGCAGCCAAGACCGCCGGGTCCAGCAGTTCTTC | CASSQDRRVQQFF
NA | TRBJ2-2 | NA | TRBV3-1/TRBV3-2 | TGTGCCAGCAGCCAAAGGGGCAGCGGGGAGCTGTTTTTT | CASSQRGSGELFF
NA | TRBJ1-1 | NA | TRBV3-1/TRBV3-2 | TGTGCCAGCAGCCAATCCCGGGACATAGGGACTGAAGCTTTCTTT | CASSQSRDIGTEAFF
NA | TRBJ1-1 | NA | TRBV4-3 | TGCGCCAGCAGCCAAGATCAGGGGTTGAACACTGAAGCTTTCTTT | CASSQDQGLNTEAFF
TRBD1 | TRBJ1-5 | NA | TRBV10-2 | TGCGCCAGCAGTGAACCGGGACAGGGAAAAAATCAGCCCCAGCATTTT | CASSEPGQGKNQPQHF
TRBD1 | TRBJ1-5 | NA | TRBV7-9 | TGTGCCAGCAGCTTCGGACAGGGAAGACAGCCCCAGCATTTT | CASSFGQGRQPQHF
TRBD1 | TRBJ1-1 | NA | TRBV28 | TGTGCCAGCCGTCGGATAACGGGACAGGGTTGGGAAGCTTTCTTT | CASRRITGQGWEAFF
NA | TRBJ2-1 | NA | TRBV5-1 | TGCGCCAGCAGTTGGGGCAGGCAAGCGGGTGAGCAGTTCTTC | CASSWGRQAGEQFF
NA | TRBJ1-1 | NA | TRBV2 | TGTGCCAGCAATATAAGGGGCGGGAACACTGAAGCTTTCTTT | CASNIRGGNTEAFF
NA | TRBJ1-2 | NA | TRBV6-5 | TGTGCCAGCAGCTTACAAGGTGGGGGCGATGGCTACACCTTC | CASSLQGGGDGYTF
TRBD1 | TRBJ1-2 | NA | TRBV6-5 | TGTGCCAGCAGTTACTCCGGGACAGGGGGCTATGGCTACACCTTC | CASSYSGTGGYGYTF
NA | TRBJ2-7 | NA | TRBV6-5 | TGTGCCAGCAGTTCCCGGGGAGGATCCTACGAGCAGTACTTC | CASSSRGGSYEQYF
NA | TRBJ2-7 | NA | TRBV7-9 | TGTGCCAGCAGCCAGGGCCCTAGCTCCTACGAGCAGTACTTC | CASSQGPSSYEQYF
NA | TRBJ1-2 | NA | TRBV18 | TGTGCCAGCTCGGCGGTGGGGGGTTCTCTTAACTATGGCTACACCTTC | CASSAVGGSLNYGYTF
NA | TRBJ1-5 | NA | TRBV11-2 | TGTGCCAGCAGCTTAGGAAAACAGGCATATCGAGGCAATCAGCCCCAGCATTTT | CASSLGKQAYRGNQPQHF
TRBD1 | TRBJ2-7 | NA | TRBV5-1 | TGCGCCAGCAGCCAGACAGGGGGCGTGAGCTACGAGCAGTACTTC | CASSQTGGVSYEQYF
TRBD1 | TRBJ1-2 | once | TRBV5-1 | TGCGCCAGCAGCGCTGGACAGGGCAACTATGGCTACACCTTC | CASSAGQGNYGYTF
TRBD1 | TRBJ1-5 | NA | TRBV4-3 | TGCGCCAGCAGCCAGATGACAGGGCTGAATCAGCCCCAGCATTTT | CASSQMTGLNQPQHF
NA | TRBJ1-1 | NA | TRBV4-3 | TGCGCCAGCAGCCAAGATAGGTCGGGGAAGCACACTGAAGCTTTCTTT | CASSQDRSGKHTEAFF
NA | TRBJ2-7 | NA | TRBV6-5 | TGTGCCAGCAGTTACCCTGGGAGTTACGAGCAGTACTTC | CASSYPGSYEQYF
NA | TRBJ2-7 | few | TRBV29-1 | TGCAGCGTTTTGACAACCCGTTACGAGCAGTACTTC | CSVLTTRYEQYF
NA | TRBJ1-2 | NA | TRBV27 | TGTGCCAGCAGTCCCCAGGGCTATGGCTACACCTTC | CASSPQGYGYTF
TRBD1 | TRBJ2-7 | NA | TRBV7-9 | TGTGCCAGCAGCACACTAGACAGGGCCTACGAGCAGTACTTC | CASSTLDRAYEQYF
NA | TRBJ1-4 | once | TRBV5-1 | TGCGCCAGCAGAGCCGCTTTGGGAACTAATGAAAAACTGTTTTTT | CASRAALGTNEKLFF
NA | TRBJ1-2 | NA | TRBV6-1 | TGTGCCAGCAGTGAGGGCGACAGGTTATATGGCTACACCTTC | CASSEGDRLYGYTF
NA | TRBJ1-4 | NA | TRBV18 | TGTGCCAGCTCGTTGGGACCCGATGAAAAACTGTTTTTT | CASSLGPDEKLFF
NA | TRBJ1-3 | few | TRBV9 | TGTGCCAGCAGCGTAGGCCCCGCATCGGACACCATATATTTT | CASSVGPASDTIYF
TRBD1 | TRBJ1-6 | NA | TRBV28 | TGTGCCAGCAGTGTACCGGACAGGAATTCACCCCTCCACTTT | CASSVPDRNSPLHF